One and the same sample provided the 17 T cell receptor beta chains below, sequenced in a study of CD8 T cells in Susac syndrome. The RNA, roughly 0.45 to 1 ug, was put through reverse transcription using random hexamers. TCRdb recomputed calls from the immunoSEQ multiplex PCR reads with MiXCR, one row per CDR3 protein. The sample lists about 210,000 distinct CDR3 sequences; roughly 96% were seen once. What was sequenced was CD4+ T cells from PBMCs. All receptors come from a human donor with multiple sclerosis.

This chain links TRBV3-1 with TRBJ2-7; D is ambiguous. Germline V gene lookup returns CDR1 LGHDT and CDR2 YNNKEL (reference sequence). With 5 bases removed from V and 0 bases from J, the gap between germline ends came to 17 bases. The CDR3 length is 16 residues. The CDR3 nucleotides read TGTGCCAGCAGCTACCTCGGCTTTGGTACCTCCTACGAGCAGTACTTC. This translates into CASSYLGFGTSYEQYF.

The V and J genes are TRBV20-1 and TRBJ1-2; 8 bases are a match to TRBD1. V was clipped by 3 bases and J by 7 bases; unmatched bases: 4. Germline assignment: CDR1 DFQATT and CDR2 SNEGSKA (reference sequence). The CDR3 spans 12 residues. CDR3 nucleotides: TGCAGTGCTAGCCTTGACAGGGGTGGCTACACCTTC. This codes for CSASLDRGGYTF.

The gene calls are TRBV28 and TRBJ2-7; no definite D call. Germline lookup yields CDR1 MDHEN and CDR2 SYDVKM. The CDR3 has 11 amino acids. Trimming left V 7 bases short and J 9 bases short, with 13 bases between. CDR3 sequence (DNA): TGTGCCAGCATCCATCGGTTCCGGCAGTACTTC. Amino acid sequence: CASIHRFRQYF.

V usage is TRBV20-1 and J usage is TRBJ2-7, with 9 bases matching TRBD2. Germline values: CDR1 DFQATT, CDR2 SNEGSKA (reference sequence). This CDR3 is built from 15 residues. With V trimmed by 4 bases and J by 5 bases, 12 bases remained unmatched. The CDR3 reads CSANKGAGGFDEQYF. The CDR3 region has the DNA TGCAGTGCTAACAAGGGAGCGGGGGGCTTCGACGAGCAGTACTTC.

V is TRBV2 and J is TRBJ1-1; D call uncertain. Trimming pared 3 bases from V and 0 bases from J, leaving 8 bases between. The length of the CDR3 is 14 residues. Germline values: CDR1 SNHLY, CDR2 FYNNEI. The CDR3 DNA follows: TGTGCCAGCAGTGAGGTACAGCTGAACACTGAAGCTTTCTTT. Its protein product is CASSEVQLNTEAFF.

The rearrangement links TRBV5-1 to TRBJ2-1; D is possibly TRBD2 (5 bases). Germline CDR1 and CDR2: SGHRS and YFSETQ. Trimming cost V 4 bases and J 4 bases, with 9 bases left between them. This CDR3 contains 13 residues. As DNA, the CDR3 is TGCGCCAGCAGCCTACTAGAATACAATGAGCAGTTCTTC. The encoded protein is CASSLLEYNEQFF.

The CDR3 DNA sequence: TGTGCCAGCACTAGCGATTTCGATGAGCAGTTCTTC. The encoded protein is CASTSDFDEQFF. The chain combines TRBV7-8 with TRBJ2-1, with D perhaps TRBD2 (6 bases). V lost 7 bases and J 8 bases, leaving 12 bases between the germline ends. This CDR3 is built from 12 residues. Germline lookup yields CDR1 SGHVS and CDR2 FQNEAQ.

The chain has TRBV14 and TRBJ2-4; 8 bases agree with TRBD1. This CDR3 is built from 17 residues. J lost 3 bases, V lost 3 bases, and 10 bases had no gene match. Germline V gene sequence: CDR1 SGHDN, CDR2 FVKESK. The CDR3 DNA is TGTGCCAGCAGCCAGGACAGGGTTTTTGGGGGCAAAAACATTCAGTACTTC. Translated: CASSQDRVFGGKNIQYF. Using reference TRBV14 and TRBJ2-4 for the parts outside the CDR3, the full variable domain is EAGVTQFPSHSVIEKGQTVTLRCDPISGHDNLYWYRRVMGKEIKFLLHFVKESKQDESGMPNNRFLAERTGGTYSTLKVQPAELEDSGVYFCASSQDRVFGGKNIQYFGAGTRLSVL.

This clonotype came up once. The CDR3, as DNA: TGTGCCACCAGCAGAGAAGGGGCGAACACCATATATTTT. This translates into CATSREGANTIYF. The rearrangement uses TRBV15 and TRBJ1-3; a possible D gene is TRBD1 (5 bases). V was trimmed by 0 bases and J by 7 bases, leaving 7 bases between them. Germline CDR1 and CDR2: LNHNV and YYDKDF (reference sequence). CDR3 length: 13 residues.

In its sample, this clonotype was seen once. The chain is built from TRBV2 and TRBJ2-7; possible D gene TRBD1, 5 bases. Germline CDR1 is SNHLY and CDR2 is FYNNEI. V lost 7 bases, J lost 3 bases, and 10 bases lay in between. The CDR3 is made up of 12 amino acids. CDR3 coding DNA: TGTGCCAGCAAAACCGACAGCTACGAGCAGTACTTC. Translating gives CASKTDSYEQYF.

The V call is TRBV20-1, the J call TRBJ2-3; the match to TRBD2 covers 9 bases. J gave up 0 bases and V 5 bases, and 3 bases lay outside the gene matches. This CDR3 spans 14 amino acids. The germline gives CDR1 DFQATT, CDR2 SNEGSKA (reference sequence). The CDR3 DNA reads TGCAGTGCTTCCGGGACTAGCAGCACAGATACGCAGTATTTT. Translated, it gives CSASGTSSTDTQYF.

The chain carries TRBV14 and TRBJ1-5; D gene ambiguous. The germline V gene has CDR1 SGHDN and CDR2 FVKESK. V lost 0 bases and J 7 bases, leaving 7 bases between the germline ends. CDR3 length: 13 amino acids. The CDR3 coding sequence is TGTGCCAGCAGCCAAGACCTTTGGCAGCCCCAGCATTTT. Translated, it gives CASSQDLWQPQHF. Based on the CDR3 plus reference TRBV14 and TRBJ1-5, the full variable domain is EAGVTQFPSHSVIEKGQTVTLRCDPISGHDNLYWYRRVMGKEIKFLLHFVKESKQDESGMPNNRFLAERTGGTYSTLKVQPAELEDSGVYFCASSQDLWQPQHFGDGTRLSIL.

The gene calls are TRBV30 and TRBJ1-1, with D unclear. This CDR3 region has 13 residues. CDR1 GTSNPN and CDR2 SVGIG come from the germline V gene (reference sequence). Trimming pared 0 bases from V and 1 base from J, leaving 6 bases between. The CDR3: CAWSVKANTEAFF. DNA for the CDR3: TGTGCCTGGAGTGTGAAGGCGAACACTGAAGCTTTCTTT.

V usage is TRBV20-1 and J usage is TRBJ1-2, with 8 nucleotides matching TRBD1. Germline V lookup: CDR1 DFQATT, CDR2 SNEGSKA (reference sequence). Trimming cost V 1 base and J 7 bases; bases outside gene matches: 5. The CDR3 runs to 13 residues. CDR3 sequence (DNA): TGCAGTGCTAGAGGAGGACAGGGTGGTGGCTACACCTTC. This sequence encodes CSARGGQGGGYTF.

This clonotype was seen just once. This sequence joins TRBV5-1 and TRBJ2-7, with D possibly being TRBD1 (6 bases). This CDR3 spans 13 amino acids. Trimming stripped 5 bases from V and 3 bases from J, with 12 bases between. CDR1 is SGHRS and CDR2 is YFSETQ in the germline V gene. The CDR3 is CASRGDIYYEQYF. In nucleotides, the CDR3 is TGCGCCAGCAGAGGGGACATTTACTACGAGCAGTACTTC. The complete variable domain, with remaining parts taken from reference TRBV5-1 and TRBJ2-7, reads KAGVTQTPRYLIKTRGQQVTLSCSPISGHRSVSWYQQTPGQGLQFLFEYFSETQRNKGNFPGRFSGRQFSNSRSEMNVSTLELGDSALYLCASRGDIYYEQYFGPGTRLTVT.

The CDR3 DNA sequence: TGCGCCAGCAGTCAAGATCCCGGGGCTAATGAAAAACTGTTTTTT. Translation gives CASSQDPGANEKLFF. This chain uses TRBV23-1 with TRBJ1-4; D remains unclear. TRBV23-1 falls under the ORF class, with uncertain function. With 2 bases removed from V and 3 bases from J, the gap between germline ends came to 10 bases. The CDR3 sequence is 15 residues long.

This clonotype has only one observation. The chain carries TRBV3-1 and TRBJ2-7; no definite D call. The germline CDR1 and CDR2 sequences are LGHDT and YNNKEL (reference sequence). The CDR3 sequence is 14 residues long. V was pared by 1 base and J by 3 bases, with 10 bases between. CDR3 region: CASSQVSRYYEQYF. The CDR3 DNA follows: TGTGCCAGCAGCCAAGTTTCTAGGTACTACGAGCAGTACTTC.